The 2 T cell receptor beta chains listed next were all sequenced from one sample in a study of CD8+ T cells in alopecia areata. Treatment here: oral pan-JAK inhibitor, 5-10 mg twice daily. RNA extraction and reverse transcription yielded cDNA as sequencing template. Sequencing used immunoSEQ multiplex PCR; TCRdb keeps in-frame clones, though not all of them. The table includes about 160,000 clones, around 60% detected once. This specimen was CD4+ T cells sorted from blood, taken at week 24, from a patient treated with tofacitinib. Receptor source: a human donor with alopecia areata.

CDR3 loop: CASSYPIGSGYEQYF. In nucleotides, the CDR3 is TGTGCCAGCAGTTACCCCATAGGGAGTGGGTACGAGCAGTACTTC. The rearrangement uses TRBV6-5 and TRBJ2-7; a weak D match, TRBD2 (5 bases). CDR3 size: 15 residues. CDR1 and CDR2 (germline): MNHEY, SVGAGI. The V end lost 2 bases, the J end lost 4 bases, and 15 bases lay between the germline ends.

V gene TRBV7-9 combines with J gene TRBJ1-1, with 7 bases matching TRBD1. Trimming removed 3 bases from V and 1 base from J; junction bases left unmatched: 5. The CDR3 is 15 amino acids. Per the germline V gene, CDR1 is SEHNR and CDR2 is FQNEAQ (reference sequence). In DNA form, the CDR3 reads TGTGCCAGCAGCTTGCCGGGACAGACGAACACTGAAGCTTTCTTT. Protein sequence: CASSLPGQTNTEAFF. Using reference TRBV7-9 and TRBJ1-1 for the parts outside the CDR3, the full variable domain is DTGVSQNPRHKITKRGQNVTFRCDPISEHNRLYWYRQTLGQGPEFLTYFQNEAQLEKSRLLSDRFSAERPKGSFSTLEIQRTEQGDSAMYLCASSLPGQTNTEAFFGQGTRLTVV.